The present T cell receptor beta chain was sequenced within a study of T cell repertoires in cytomegalovirus infection. About the study: Selection of CMV epitopes for the study included recently identified HLA-C-restricted and well-studied HLA-B-restricted ones. The public TCR beta signatures pointed to both CMV infection and matching HLA type.

Looked up from germline, CDR1 is MDHEN and CDR2 is SYDVKM. Trimming removed 2 bases from V and 5 bases from J, with 10 bases in between. CDR3 length: 14 residues. Findings of the study overall: Clonotype analysis showed dominance of the ex vivo response by HLA-C-restricted CMV-specific TCR beta clonotypes.

Via MiXCR, TCRdb re-called the reads, giving one row per CDR3 protein. The profile covers 700,000 to 950,000 distinct CDR3 sequences, with approximately 32% appearing a single time and roughly 12% taken by the ten largest. This clonotype came up a few times. Its cognate antigen is unknown. The starting material was cultured CD8+ T cells from PBMCs, obtained from culture after CMV antigen stimulation. V is TRBV28 and J is TRBJ1-3; no firm D call. The source is a human donor in good health (CMV status not recorded). Some clones in this sample may be carry-over from other donors' samples. CDR3 sequence: CASSLRRNRNTIYF. In DNA form, the CDR3 reads TGTGCCAGCAGTTTACGCAGGAACAGAAACACCATATATTTT. The variable domain in full, completed from reference TRBV28 and TRBJ1-3, reads DVKVTQSSRYLVKRTGEKVFLECVQDMDHENMFWYRQDPGLGLRLIYFSYDVKMKEKGDIPEGYSVSREKKERFSLILESASTNQTSMYLCASSLRRNRNTIYFGEGSWLTVV.